These 28 T cell receptor beta chains share one sample of origin, sequenced in a study of T cell clonality in common variable immunodeficiency. The assay was immunoSEQ multiplex PCR, and TCRdb's table has in-frame clones only and misses some. The repertoire consists of around 45,000 clones, none detected only once. Specimen: peripheral blood mononuclear cells. The receptor set was obtained from a person aged 18-70 years in good health.

This clone was found many times. The CDR3 extends 3 residues past the end of the read, so its final part is completed from the germline J gene. J is TRBJ2-7 and V is TRBV20-1, with 7 bases that match TRBD1. With V trimmed by 5 bases and J by 2 bases, 6 bases remained unmatched. CDR1 is DFQATT, CDR2 SNEGSKA, per germline (reference sequence). The CDR3 is made up of 13 amino acids. The CDR3 loop reads CSAFRDSTYEQYF. Partial CDR3 DNA: TGCAGTGCTTTCCGGGACAGTACCTACGAG.

This clone was seen repeatedly, ten times or more. The CDR3 is cut off 3 residues early in the read; its end comes from the germline J gene. V and J are TRBV5-4 and TRBJ1-1, with a tentative D call TRBD1 (5 bases). Trimming stripped 5 bases from V and 0 bases from J, with 11 bases between. The germline V gene has CDR1 SGHNT and CDR2 YYREEE (reference sequence). CDR3 length equals 14 residues. The CDR3 region is CASRRQSMNTEAFF. The covered CDR3 bases are TGTGCCAGCAGAAGACAGTCGATGAACACTGAA. The complete variable domain, with remaining parts taken from reference TRBV5-4 and TRBJ1-1, reads ETGVTQSPTHLIKTRGQQVTLRCSSQSGHNTVSWYQQALGQGPQFIFQYYREEENGRGNFPPRFSGLQFPNYSSELNVNALELDDSALYLCASRRQSMNTEAFFGQGTRLTVV.

This clone has ten or more counts. Read data end 3 residues before the CDR3 end; the end is taken from the germline J gene. J is TRBJ2-1 and V is TRBV3-1 (or the pseudogene TRBV3-2); 8 nucleotides agree with TRBD2. The V gene end was trimmed by 5 bases and the J gene end by 6 bases; junction bases not matched to a gene: 15. This CDR3 has 17 residues. From germline, CDR1 is LGHDT and CDR2 YNNKEL (reference sequence). CDR3 amino acids: CASSGTGGLEGINEQFF. CDR3 DNA (partial): TGTGCCAGCAGCGGGACGGGGGGACTAGAAGGGATCAATGAG.

This clone appeared many times. CDR3 bases read: TGTGCCAGCAGACGACAGGGCGGGAACTATGGC. As protein: CASRRQGGNYG. The whole CDR3 region reads CASRRQGGNYGYTF. The chain couples TRBV19 to TRBJ1-2, with 7 bases fitting TRBD1. The read falls 3 residues short of the CDR3 end, and the missing part is taken from the germline J gene. CDR1 LNHDA and CDR2 SQIVND come from the germline V gene (reference sequence). J gave up 2 bases and V 9 bases, and 9 bases lay outside the gene matches. The CDR3 runs to 14 residues.

In its sample, this clone was seen many times. The DNA ends 3 residues before the CDR3 does, and the rest of the CDR3 is filled in from the germline J gene. The chain joins TRBV12-3 or TRBV12-4 to TRBJ2-1; 9 bases map to TRBD1. The CDR3 is 15 amino acids. Losses at the gene ends were 5 bases for V and 7 bases for J; bases not matched to a gene: 9. CDR3 sequence: CASSPPGTGLNEQFF. CDR3 DNA (partial): TGTGCCAGCAGTCCCCCCGGGACAGGGCTTAATGAG.

This clone was found many times. The read halts 3 residues ahead of the CDR3 end, with the missing end drawn from the germline J gene. This sequence joins TRBV2 and TRBJ1-2; D ambiguous. Germline values: CDR1 SNHLY, CDR2 FYNNEI. This CDR3 contains 11 residues. Trimming took 4 bases from V and 7 from J, leaving 7 bases between them. CDR3 DNA, as far as it was read: TGTGCCAGCAGTGTTAAAGGTGGC. This gives the protein CASSVKGG. The whole CDR3 reads CASSVKGGYTF.

This clone was seen many times. Read coverage stops 3 residues before the CDR3 terminus; the germline J gene supplies the remainder. The rearrangement links TRBV18 to TRBJ2-2, with 7 positions matching TRBD1. The germline V gene encodes CDR1 KGHSH and CDR2 LQKENI. The junction had 11 bases not matched to a gene; V was cut back by 4 bases and J by 6 bases. This CDR3 region has 16 residues. The CDR3: CASSLPGQTRSGELFF. The DNA read from the CDR3 is TGTGCCAGCTCACTCCCGGGACAGACCCGATCCGGGGAG.

As regards this clone: The CDR3 end falls 3 residues outside the read, so it is completed with the germline J gene. The rearrangement uses TRBV19 and TRBJ2-7; weak D call: TRBD2 (7 bases). V lost 7 bases and J lost 2, with 15 bases in between. CDR3 length equals 14 residues. From germline, CDR1 is LNHDA and CDR2 SQIVND (reference sequence). The DNA read from the CDR3 is TGTGCCAGTAAAGTAAGCGGGGACACCTACGAG. Amino acid sequence: CASKVSGDTYE. The whole CDR3 sequence is CASKVSGDTYEQYF.

This clone was detected ten times or more. This CDR3 reads CSASVGDTQYF. The sequenced CDR3 bases are TGCAGTGCTAGTGTAGGGGATACG. This chain joins TRBV20-1 and TRBJ2-3; D not certain. The read gets to within 3 residues of the CDR3 end, and the germline J gene fills in the rest. The CDR3 spans 11 residues. Germline CDR1 is DFQATT and CDR2 is SNEGSKA (reference sequence). Trimming removed 3 bases from V and 6 bases from J, with 7 bases in between.

This clone was found many times. The chain's CDR3 is CASSEEASGVNEQFF. The CDR3 DNA, read in part, is TGTGCCAGCAGTGAAGAGGCTAGCGGAGTAAATGAG. This chain links TRBV6-1 with TRBJ2-1; 7 bases match TRBD2. The DNA ends 3 residues before the CDR3 does, and the rest of the CDR3 is filled in from the germline J gene. With V trimmed by 1 base and J by 7 bases, 7 bases remained unmatched. This CDR3 comprises 15 residues. From germline, CDR1 is MNHNS and CDR2 SASEGT.

This clone was found many times. The read ends 3 residues before the CDR3 terminus; that terminus is restored from the germline J gene. The chain couples TRBV11-3 to TRBJ2-1; TRBD2 aligns across 8 bases. The CDR3 loop spans 15 amino acids. J was trimmed by 4 bases and V by 5 bases; bases with no gene match: 7. Germline CDR1 is SGHNT and CDR2 is YENEEA. The CDR3: CASSISGELYNEQFF. CDR3 DNA (partial): TGTGCCAGCAGCATTAGCGGGGAGCTGTACAATGAG.

This clone was seen ten or more times. CDR3 bases read: TGCGCCAGCAGCGACGGGGGGGCCCCTGGTGAG. Translating it yields CASSDGGAPGE. The whole CDR3 protein reads CASSDGGAPGEQFF. The chain employs TRBV5-1 and TRBJ2-1, with 8 bases identical to TRBD2. The read terminates 3 residues before the CDR3 end, so the remaining end is supplied by the germline J gene. V gave up 4 bases and J gave up 9 bases; unmatched junction bases: 9. The CDR3 is 14 amino acids. Germline V CDR1 and CDR2: SGHRS, YFSETQ.

This clone was counted at least ten times. Read sequence stops 3 residues before the CDR3 end, and the germline J gene provides the missing end. The chain recombines TRBV5-4 with TRBJ1-2; 7 bases fit TRBD1. Looked up from germline, CDR1 is SGHNT and CDR2 is YYREEE (reference sequence). The CDR3 is made up of 13 amino acids. Germline trimming cut 4 bases from V and 6 bases from J; bases unmatched to any gene: 6. The CDR3 reads CASSATGDDGYTF. The CDR3 bases that were read are TGTGCCAGCAGCGCCACAGGGGATGATGGC.

This clone was counted many times. Read sequence stops 3 residues before the CDR3 end, and the germline J gene provides the missing end. V usage is TRBV7-2 and J usage is TRBJ2-2, with a weak D call TRBD1 (5 bases). From germline, CDR1 is SGHTA and CDR2 FQGNSA. The CDR3 has 15 amino acids. Trimming removed 3 bases from V and 3 bases from J, with 11 bases in between. The DNA read from the CDR3 is TGTGCCAGCAGCTTCAAGGGGCGAGACACCGGGGAG. It codes for CASSFKGRDTGE. The full CDR3 reads CASSFKGRDTGELFF.

At least ten counts were recorded for this clone. The DNA ends 3 residues before the CDR3 does, and the rest of the CDR3 is filled in from the germline J gene. The V and J genes are TRBV7-8 and TRBJ2-2; 11 positions match TRBD2. The CDR3 spans 16 residues. Germline V gene lookup returns CDR1 SGHVS and CDR2 FQNEAQ. V lost 7 bases to trimming and J lost 2 bases; unmatched junction nucleotides: 6. CDR3 amino acids: CASTPLAGVNTGELFF. The CDR3 bases that were read are TGTGCCAGCACCCCACTAGCGGGAGTCAACACCGGGGAG.

This clone was observed many times. The CDR3 is cut off 3 residues early in the read; its end comes from the germline J gene. This chain connects TRBV5-1 to TRBJ2-1, with TRBD2 matching 8 bases. The CDR3 consists of 15 residues. V shed 3 bases and J 0 bases; nucleotides not matched to a gene: 2. Germline assignment: CDR1 SGHRS and CDR2 YFSETQ. The covered CDR3 bases are TGCGCCAGCAGCTCGGGGGGGAGCTCCTACAATGAG. Translating gives CASSSGGSSYNE. In full, the CDR3 reads CASSSGGSSYNEQFF.

This clone has a count of ten or more. The CDR3 is cut off 3 residues early in the read; its end comes from the germline J gene. This rearrangement joins TRBV18 to TRBJ1-3; 10 nucleotides line up with TRBD1. The trim removed 3 bases at V and 4 bases at J, leaving 6 bases unmatched. This CDR3 spans 16 amino acids. The germline V gene has CDR1 KGHSH and CDR2 LQKENI. CDR3 bases read: TGTGCCAGCTCACCCTCAGACAGGGGGCCGGGAAACACC. Amino acid sequence: CASSPSDRGPGNT. The whole CDR3 is CASSPSDRGPGNTIYF.

This clone was detected ten times or more. The read halts 3 residues ahead of the CDR3 end, with the missing end drawn from the germline J gene. The V gene is TRBV6-1, the J gene TRBJ2-7; possible D gene TRBD1, 6 bases. V lost 2 bases, J lost 1 base, and 12 bases lay in between. CDR1 and CDR2 from the germline V gene are MNHNS and SASEGT. The CDR3 is 15 residues long. CDR3 DNA (partial): TGTGCCAGCAGTGAAAGGACAGCACCTTCCTACGAG. This encodes CASSERTAPSYE. The full CDR3 protein is CASSERTAPSYEQYF.

Comment on this clone: The read halts 3 residues ahead of the CDR3 end, with the missing end drawn from the germline J gene. This chain joins TRBV5-1 and TRBJ2-5, with 16 bases aligning to TRBD2. The germline CDR1 and CDR2 sequences are SGHRS and YFSETQ. The CDR3 totals 15 residues. Trimming cost V 3 bases and J 5 bases; bases outside gene matches: 1. CDR3 sequence: CASSSGLAGGETQYF. CDR3 DNA, as far as it was read: TGCGCCAGCAGCTCGGGACTAGCGGGGGGGGAGACC.

This clone has just a few counts. The observed sequence ends 3 residues before the CDR3 terminus, with the missing tail filled in from the germline J gene. This rearrangement joins TRBV20-1 to TRBJ1-2, with 11 bases matching TRBD1. The trim removed 6 bases at V and 7 bases at J, leaving 10 bases unmatched. The CDR3 totals 14 residues. In germline, CDR1 is DFQATT, CDR2 SNEGSKA (reference sequence). Here the CDR3 reads CSAPGDRGASGYTF. The sequenced part of the CDR3 DNA is TGCAGTGCACCGGGGGACAGGGGGGCCTCTGGC.

This clone was seen a few times. The read is 3 residues too short to cover the CDR3 end, so that end is filled in from the germline J gene. The chain has TRBV7-9 and TRBJ2-4; TRBD1 matches at 8 bases. Germline V CDR1 and CDR2: SEHNR, FQNEAQ (reference sequence). CDR3 length equals 15 residues. The part of the CDR3 DNA that was read is TGTGCCAGCAGCCTTACGGGACAGGCAGACTATGGT. Translating gives CASSLTGQADYG. The complete CDR3 reads CASSLTGQADYGQYF.

This clone appeared many times. Read sequence stops 3 residues before the CDR3 end, and the germline J gene provides the missing end. The chain uses TRBV19 and TRBJ2-3, with TRBD2 as a possible D gene (5 bases). V lost 8 bases and J 2 bases, leaving 11 bases between the germline ends. There are 13 residues in the CDR3. CDR1 and CDR2 (germline): LNHDA, SQIVND (reference sequence). Partial CDR3 DNA: TGTGCCAGTGGACTGAGTTACACAGATACG. This gives the protein CASGLSYTDT. The complete CDR3 sequence is CASGLSYTDTQYF.

The sample holds many counts of this clone. The read comes to an end 3 residues before the CDR3 does, leaving the germline J gene to fill in the end. The gene calls are TRBV2 and TRBJ2-1, with TRBD2 as a possible D gene (6 bases). Germline loops: CDR1 SNHLY, CDR2 FYNNEI. The CDR3 consists of 15 residues. The ends were cut back, 6 bases at V and 3 bases at J, with 15 bases in the middle. CDR3 sequence reads: CASSMGGGYYNEQFF. The DNA read from the CDR3 is TGTGCCAGCAGCATGGGGGGTGGGTACTACAATGAG.

This clone has ten or more counts. Sequencing ends 3 residues short of the CDR3 end; the germline J gene provides the rest. The chain links TRBV7-6 to TRBJ2-2; 9 bases are shared with TRBD2. This CDR3 has 17 amino acids. CDR1 is SGHVS and CDR2 is FNYEAQ in the germline V gene. The junction had 8 bases not matched to a gene; V was cut back by 1 base and J by 5 bases. The CDR3 DNA, read in part, is TGTGCCAGCAGCTTAGAGGCCGGGACTAGCTTTACCGGGGAG. It yields the protein CASSLEAGTSFTGE. The full CDR3 protein reads CASSLEAGTSFTGELFF.

This clone was counted at least ten times. One end of the junction fails to match germline, which may point to a read error. The read finishes 3 residues shy of the CDR3 end, and the germline J gene is used to complete it. The gene calls are TRBV19 and TRBJ2-2; perhaps D is TRBD1 or TRBD2 (5 bases each). The CDR3 loop spans 13 amino acids. Germline V lookup: CDR1 LNHDA, CDR2 SQIVND (reference sequence). CDR3 sequence: CASNTEDTRELFF. The part of the CDR3 DNA that was read is TGTGCCAGTAACACGGAGGACACCCGGGAG. Full variable domain (outside the CDR3, taken from reference TRBV19 and TRBJ2-2): DGGITQSPKYLFRKEGQNVTLSCEQNLNHDAMYWYRQDPGQGLRLIYYSQIVNDFQKGDIAEGYSVSREKKESFPLTVTSAQKNPTAFYLCASNTEDTRELFFGEGSRLTVL.

This clone appeared many times. From the germline J gene comes the end of the CDR3, since the read stops 3 residues before it. The J gene is TRBJ1-4, the V gene TRBV5-8; D is unclear. CDR3 length: 13 residues. Per the germline V gene, CDR1 is SGHTS and CDR2 is YDEGEE. The V end lost 0 bases, the J end lost 8 bases, and 8 bases lay between the germline ends. The CDR3 bases that were read are TGTGCCAGCAGCTTGGCTAGGTGGGAAAAA. This gives the protein CASSLARWEK. The entire CDR3 is CASSLARWEKLFF.

This clone was counted at least ten times. From the germline J gene comes the end of the CDR3, since the read stops 3 residues before it. V usage is TRBV5-6 and J usage is TRBJ2-1; tentatively, D is TRBD1 (6 bases). V shed 2 bases and J shed 8 bases, with 8 bases lying between them. Germline lookup yields CDR1 SGHDT and CDR2 YYEEEE. The CDR3 sequence is 12 residues long. CDR3 DNA (partial): TGTGCCAGCAGCTTCAGGGGCTATGAG. It codes for CASSFRGYE. The whole CDR3 protein is CASSFRGYEQFF.

This clone was counted at least ten times. The CDR3 here is CAISEGRGGTDTQYF. The sequenced part of the CDR3 DNA is TGTGCCATCAGTGAGGGGAGAGGGGGTACAGATACG. The chain employs TRBV10-3 and TRBJ2-3; perhaps TRBD1 as D (6 bases). The read finishes 3 residues shy of the CDR3 end, and the germline J gene is used to complete it. CDR1 is ENHRY and CDR2 is SYGVKD in the germline V gene. The CDR3 runs to 15 residues. V was cut by 2 bases and J by 3 bases, with 12 bases left in between.